This T cell receptor beta chain was identified during a study of blood T cell repertoires in COVID-19. Libraries were prepared by immunoSEQ multiplex PCR; TCRdb keeps only in-frame clonotypes and omits some of them. The data hold about 110,000 clones, with approximately 87% observed a single time. Germline assignment: CDR1 SGHDN and CDR2 FVKESK. The CDR3 has 12 amino acids. Trimming shortened V by 11 bases and J by 3 bases, and 12 bases separated the two germline ends. The chain has TRBV14 and TRBJ2-3, with unresolved D. The origin of this receptor is a woman in her sixties with acute or convalescent COVID-19. The sequenced sample consisted of peripheral blood. As DNA, the CDR3 is TGTGCCTGCGGCTCTGGGACAGATACGCAGTATTTT. It encodes CACGSGTDTQYF.